The source of this TCR beta chain is a study of blood T cell repertoires in COVID-19. As for the study in general: Whether acute or convalescent, the COVID-19 samples came from the United States, Italy and Spain.

CDR3 length: 14 residues. The ends were cut back, 3 bases at V and 0 bases at J, with 9 bases in the middle. Germline CDR1 and CDR2: MNHNS and SASEGT. The participants were between roughly 18 and 89 years old and came from under 25 US areas. Researchers sorted participants into cohorts using their self-reported clinical history. In the original analysis: Amplification with reference gene primers provided the estimates of nucleated cell counts. The assay was immunoSEQ multiplex PCR, and TCRdb's table has in-frame clones only and misses some. Clone size and V and J calls were adopted from that table, with D and trimming inferred from the DNA. The sample includes about 180,000 clones, 81% of them seen just once.

The chain links TRBV6-1 to TRBJ2-7; no clear D gene. Sequencing was done on a sample of PBMCs or T cells enriched from blood (not recorded which). This sequence originates from a woman aged 40 to 50 with acute COVID-19. The CDR3, as DNA: TGTGCCAGCAGTGATACGAGCGCCTCCTACGAGCAGTACGTC. Translated: CASSDTSASYEQYV.